This entry describes one T cell receptor beta chain. Its specificity is unknown. TCRdb's table, derived via immunoSEQ multiplex PCR, lists solely in-frame clones and lacks some. This sample has tens of thousands of clones, with about 70% found just once. The sample originates from a study of vaccination effects on CD4 cells after COVID-19. After expansion with viral peptide pools in the ViraFEST assay, antigen-specific CD4+ T cells were sequenced. Isolation of CD4+ T cells took place after about nine days of culture. This clonotype was sampled from a human donor who received a COVID-19 vaccine. The material was CD4+ T cells from PBMCs cultured with HCoV-229E spike peptides, obtained before COVID-19 vaccination.

CDR3 sequence (DNA): TGTGCCAGCAGTTACGGGGATACGCAGTATTTT. Translated: CASSYGDTQYF. The chain couples TRBV6-2 or TRBV6-3 to TRBJ2-3; D remains unclear. V was clipped by 2 bases and J by 6 bases, with 3 bases between them. The germline gives CDR1 MNHEY, CDR2 SVGEGT. The CDR3 covers 11 residues.